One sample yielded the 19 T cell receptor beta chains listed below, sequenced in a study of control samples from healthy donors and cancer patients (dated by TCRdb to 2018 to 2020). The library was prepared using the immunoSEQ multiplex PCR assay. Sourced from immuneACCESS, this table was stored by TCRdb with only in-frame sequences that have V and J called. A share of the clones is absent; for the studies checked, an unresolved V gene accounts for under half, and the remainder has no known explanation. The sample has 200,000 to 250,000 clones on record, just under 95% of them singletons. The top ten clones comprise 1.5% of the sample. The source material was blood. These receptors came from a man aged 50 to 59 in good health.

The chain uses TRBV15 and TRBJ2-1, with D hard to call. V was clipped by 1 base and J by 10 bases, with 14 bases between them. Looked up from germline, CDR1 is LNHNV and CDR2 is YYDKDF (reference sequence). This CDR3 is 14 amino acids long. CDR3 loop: CATSRVGIPREQFF. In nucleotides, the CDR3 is TGTGCCACCAGCAGAGTCGGCATCCCTCGGGAGCAGTTCTTC.

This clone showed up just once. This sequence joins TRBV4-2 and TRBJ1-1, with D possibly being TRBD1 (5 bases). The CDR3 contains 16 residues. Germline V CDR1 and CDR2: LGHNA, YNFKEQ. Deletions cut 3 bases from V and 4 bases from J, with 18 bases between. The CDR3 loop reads CASSQRWGGEGTEAFF. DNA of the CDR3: TGTGCCAGCAGCCAGCGTTGGGGGGGTGAGGGCACTGAAGCTTTCTTT.

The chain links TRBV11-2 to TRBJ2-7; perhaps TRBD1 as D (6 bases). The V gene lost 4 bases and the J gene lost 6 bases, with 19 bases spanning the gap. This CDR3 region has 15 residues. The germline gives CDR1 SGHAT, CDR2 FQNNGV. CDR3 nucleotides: TGTGCCAGCAGCTGGACAGACAGCCCGGTCGGCGAGCAGTACGTC. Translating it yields CASSWTDSPVGEQYV.

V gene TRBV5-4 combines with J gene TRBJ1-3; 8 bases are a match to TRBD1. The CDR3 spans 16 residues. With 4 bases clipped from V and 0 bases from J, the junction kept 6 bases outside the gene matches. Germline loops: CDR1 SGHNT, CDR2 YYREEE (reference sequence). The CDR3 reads CASSPGQGHSGNTIYF. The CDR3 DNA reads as TGTGCCAGCAGCCCTGGACAGGGACACTCTGGAAACACCATATATTTT.

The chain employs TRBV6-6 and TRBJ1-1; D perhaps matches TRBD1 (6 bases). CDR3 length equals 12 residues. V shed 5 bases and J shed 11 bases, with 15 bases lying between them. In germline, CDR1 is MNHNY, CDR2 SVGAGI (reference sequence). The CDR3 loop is CASSLQGNLAFF. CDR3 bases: TGTGCCAGCAGTCTACAGGGAAATTTGGCTTTCTTT.

The DNA for the CDR3 is TGTGCCAGCACCGGACGGGGGACCACCTACTATGGCTACACCTTC. Protein product: CASTGRGTTYYGYTF. J is TRBJ1-2 and V is TRBV5-4; D is perhaps TRBD1 (5 bases). Germline-derived CDR1 and CDR2 are SGHNT and YYREEE (reference sequence). Between the trimmed V and J ends, which lost 6 bases and 3 bases, there was a span of 18 bases. This CDR3 has 15 amino acids.

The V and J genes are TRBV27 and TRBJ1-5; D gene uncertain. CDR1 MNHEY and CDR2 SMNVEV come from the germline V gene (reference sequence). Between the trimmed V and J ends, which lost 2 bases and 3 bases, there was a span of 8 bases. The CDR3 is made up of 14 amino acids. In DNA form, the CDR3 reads TGTGCCAGCAGTTTACCTGGGCACAATCAGCCCCAGCATTTT. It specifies CASSLPGHNQPQHF.

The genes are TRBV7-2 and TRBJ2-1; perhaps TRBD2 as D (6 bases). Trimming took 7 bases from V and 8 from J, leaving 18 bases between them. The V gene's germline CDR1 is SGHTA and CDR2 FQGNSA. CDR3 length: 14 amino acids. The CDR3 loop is CASTPGVTYDEQFF. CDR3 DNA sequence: TGTGCCAGCACCCCGGGGGTTACGTACGATGAGCAGTTCTTC.

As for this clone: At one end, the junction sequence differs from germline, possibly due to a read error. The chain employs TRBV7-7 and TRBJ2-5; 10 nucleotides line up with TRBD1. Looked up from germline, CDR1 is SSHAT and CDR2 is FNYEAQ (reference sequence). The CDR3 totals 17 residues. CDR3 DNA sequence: TGTGCTAGCAGCTCCCGGGGGGGACAGGGGAGGTTGGAGACCCAGTACTTC. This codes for CASSSRGGQGRLETQYF.

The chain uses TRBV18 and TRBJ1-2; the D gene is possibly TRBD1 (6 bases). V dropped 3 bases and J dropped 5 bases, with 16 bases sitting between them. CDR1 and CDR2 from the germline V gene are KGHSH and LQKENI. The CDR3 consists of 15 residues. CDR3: CASSPATGVEYGYTF. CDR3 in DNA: TGTGCCAGCTCACCGGCGACAGGAGTCGAATATGGCTACACCTTC.

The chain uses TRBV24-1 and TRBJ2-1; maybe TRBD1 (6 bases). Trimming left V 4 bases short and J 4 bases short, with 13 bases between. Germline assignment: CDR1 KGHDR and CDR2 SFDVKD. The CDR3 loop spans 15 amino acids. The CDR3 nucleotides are TGTGCCACCAGTGACCCTGGACAGATTTACAATGAGCAGTTCTTC. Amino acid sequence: CATSDPGQIYNEQFF.

The DNA for the CDR3 is TGTGCCAGCAGCCTACAGGGGGGGAGCTATGGCTACACCTTC. Its translation is CASSLQGGSYGYTF. This chain links TRBV28 with TRBJ1-2; 8 bases fit TRBD1. The CDR3 is 14 amino acids. Germline trimming cut 6 bases from V and 4 bases from J; bases unmatched to any gene: 7. Germline loops: CDR1 MDHEN, CDR2 SYDVKM.

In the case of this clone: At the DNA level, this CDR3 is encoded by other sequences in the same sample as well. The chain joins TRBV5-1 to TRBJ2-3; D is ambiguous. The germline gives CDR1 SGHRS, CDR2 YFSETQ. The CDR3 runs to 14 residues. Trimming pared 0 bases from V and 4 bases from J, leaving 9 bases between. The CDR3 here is CASSLEGGPDTQYF. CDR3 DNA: TGCGCCAGCAGCTTGGAAGGTGGGCCAGATACGCAGTATTTT.

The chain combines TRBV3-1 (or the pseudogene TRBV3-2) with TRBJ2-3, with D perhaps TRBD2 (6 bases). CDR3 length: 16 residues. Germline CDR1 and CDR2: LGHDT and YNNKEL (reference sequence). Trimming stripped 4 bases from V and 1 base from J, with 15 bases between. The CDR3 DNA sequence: TGTGCCAGCAGCCCCGGGGGTACCTTGGGCACAGATACGCAGTATTTT. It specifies CASSPGGTLGTDTQYF.

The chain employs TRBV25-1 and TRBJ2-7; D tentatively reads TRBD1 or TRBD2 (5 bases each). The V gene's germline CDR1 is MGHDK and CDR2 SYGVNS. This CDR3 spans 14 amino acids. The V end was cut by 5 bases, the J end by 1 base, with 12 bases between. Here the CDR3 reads CASSRIWGSYEQYV. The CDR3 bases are TGTGCCAGCAGTCGAATTTGGGGGTCCTACGAGCAGTACGTC.

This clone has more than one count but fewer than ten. The CDR3 is CASSAGGDGNTIYF. As DNA, the CDR3 is TGTGCCAGCTCGGCAGGGGGTGATGGAAACACCATATATTTT. The V and J genes are TRBV9 and TRBJ1-3; 7 nucleotides match TRBD1. The germline gives CDR1 SGDLS, CDR2 YYNGEE. The CDR3 covers 14 residues. Trimming cost V 7 bases and J 3 bases; bases outside gene matches: 7.

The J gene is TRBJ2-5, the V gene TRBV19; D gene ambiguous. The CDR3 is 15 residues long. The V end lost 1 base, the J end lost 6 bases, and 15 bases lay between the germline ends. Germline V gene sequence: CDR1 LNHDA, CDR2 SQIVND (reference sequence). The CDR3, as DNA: TGTGCCAGTAGTATAGTTCCCACCGGAGAGAAGACCCAGTACTTC. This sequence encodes CASSIVPTGEKTQYF. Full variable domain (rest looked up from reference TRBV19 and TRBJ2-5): DGGITQSPKYLFRKEGQNVTLSCEQNLNHDAMYWYRQDPGQGLRLIYYSQIVNDFQKGDIAEGYSVSREKKESFPLTVTSAQKNPTAFYLCASSIVPTGEKTQYFGPGTRLLVL.

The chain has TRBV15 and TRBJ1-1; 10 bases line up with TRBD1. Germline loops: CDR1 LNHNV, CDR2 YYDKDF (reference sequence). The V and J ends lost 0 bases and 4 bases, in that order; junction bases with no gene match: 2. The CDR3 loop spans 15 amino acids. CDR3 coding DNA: TGTGCCACCAGCAGAGATGGGGACAGGGGCACTGAAGCTTTCTTT. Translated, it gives CATSRDGDRGTEAFF.

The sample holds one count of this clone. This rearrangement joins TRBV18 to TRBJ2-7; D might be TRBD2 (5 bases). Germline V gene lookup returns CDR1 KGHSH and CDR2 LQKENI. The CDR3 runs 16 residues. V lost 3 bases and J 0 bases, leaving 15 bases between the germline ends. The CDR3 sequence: CASSPVRTQSSYEQYF. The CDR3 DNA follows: TGTGCCAGCTCACCGGTTAGGACTCAAAGCTCCTACGAGCAGTACTTC.